This T cell receptor beta chain was sequenced for a study of metastatic and nonmetastatic thyroid tumors. Study-wide context: Comparison of repertoires was carried out across blood and tumor or nodule tissue from malignant and benign thyroid patients. Study results and limitations: It was reported that TCR beta diversity was significantly higher in malignant thyroid tumors than benign nodules, in blood and tumor.

As processed by the authors: The authors used CDR3 differences across clinicopathological groups to build a distant-metastasis classifier for papillary thyroid cancer. TCRdb re-called the PCR reads via MiXCR. TCRdb, not the authors, supplied the V and J calls. This table has some 19,000 clones, just over 25% appearing once. Trimming removed 5 bases from V and 6 bases from J; junction bases left unmatched: 10. There are 16 residues in the CDR3. Germline CDR1 reads SGHTA; CDR2 reads FQGNSA. This clone is labeled medium-sized. The antigen remains unidentified. The entire patient cohort was treatment-naive prior to thyroid surgery.

This TCR came from a male donor with papillary thyroid cancer or a benign thyroid nodule (not recorded which). Some clones in this sample may be carry-over from other donors' samples. This chain connects TRBV7-2 to TRBJ1-6; 7 bases match TRBD1. Sequencing was carried out using blood. CDR3 region: CASSAGGGTVNSPLHF. CDR3 DNA: TGTGCCAGCAGCGCAGGCGGAGGGACAGTTAATTCACCCCTCCACTTT.